The clone carrying this T cell receptor (beta chain) was detected only a few times. Its antigen is not identified. This sample stems from a study of CD8+ T cells in alopecia areata. Specified treatment: oral pan-JAK inhibitor, 5-10 mg twice daily. Findings and caveats of the study: Just one nonresponder means the tie between baseline CD8+ expansion and response stays uncertain.

Extraction of RNA preceded its reverse transcription into cDNA, which served as the sequencing template. Data came from immunoSEQ multiplex PCR; TCRdb stores just in-frame clones and leaves some out. The sample gives roughly 180,000 clones, around half of which show up once; 11% is in the top ten. The V and J ends lost 2 bases and 2 bases, in that order; junction bases with no gene match: 4. Germline CDR1 GTSNPN, CDR2 SVGIG (reference sequence). The CDR3 has 14 amino acids. The rearrangement uses TRBV30 and TRBJ2-7, with 9 bases fitting TRBD1. The receptor was derived from a human donor with alopecia areata. The material sequenced was CD8+ T cells sorted from blood, taken at week 24, from a patient treated with tofacitinib. CDR3 in DNA: TGTGCCTGGAGTAGGGGACAGGGACCCTACGAGCAGTACTTC. It translates to CAWSRGQGPYEQYF.